The present T cell receptor (beta chain) was sequenced within a study of CD8+CD57+ T cells in acquired aplastic anemia. V lost 1 base and J lost 11, with 23 bases in between. Germline V gene sequence: CDR1 SGHVS, CDR2 FNYEAQ. The CDR3 consists of 16 residues. Genomic DNA served as template for TCR beta VDJ and CDR3 profiling. Each CDR3 protein is one row after TCRdb ran MiXCR on the reads. The sample consists of hundreds of thousands of distinct CDR3 sequences, roughly 68% of them appearing once. The origin of this receptor is a human donor in good health, serving as a control. Sequencing input: sorted CD4+, CD8+, or CD8+CD57+ T cells (not recorded which) from PBMCs. The V gene is TRBV7-6, the J gene TRBJ1-1; a possible D gene is TRBD1 (5 bases). The CDR3 region has the DNA TGTGCCAGCAGCTTAGGCTCGGGGCGCGGGATCTCTGGCGCTTTCTTT. This codes for CASSLGSGRGISGAFF.